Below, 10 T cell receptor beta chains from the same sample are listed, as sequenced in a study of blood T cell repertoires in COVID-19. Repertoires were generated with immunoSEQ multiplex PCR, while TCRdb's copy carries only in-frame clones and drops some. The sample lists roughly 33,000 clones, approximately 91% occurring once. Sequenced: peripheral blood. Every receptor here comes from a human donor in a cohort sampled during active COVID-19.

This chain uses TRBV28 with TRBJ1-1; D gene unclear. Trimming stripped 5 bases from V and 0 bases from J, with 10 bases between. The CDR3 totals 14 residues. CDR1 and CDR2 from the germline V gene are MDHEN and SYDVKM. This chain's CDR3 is CASSPYQLNTEAFF. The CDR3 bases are TGTGCCAGCAGTCCTTACCAGTTGAACACTGAAGCTTTCTTT. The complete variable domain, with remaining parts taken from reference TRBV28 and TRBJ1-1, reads DVKVTQSSRYLVKRTGEKVFLECVQDMDHENMFWYRQDPGLGLRLIYFSYDVKMKEKGDIPEGYSVSREKKERFSLILESASTNQTSMYLCASSPYQLNTEAFFGQGTRLTVV.

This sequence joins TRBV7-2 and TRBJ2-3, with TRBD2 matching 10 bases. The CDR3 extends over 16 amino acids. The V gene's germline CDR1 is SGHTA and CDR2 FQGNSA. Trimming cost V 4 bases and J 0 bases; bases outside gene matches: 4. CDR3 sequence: CASSSRAGGSTDTQYF. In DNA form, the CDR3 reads TGTGCCAGCAGCTCGAGAGCGGGGGGGAGCACAGATACGCAGTATTTT.

The CDR3: CASSPPDRVSPLHF. The CDR3 DNA reads TGTGCCAGCTCACCACCGGACAGGGTTTCACCCCTCCACTTT. The chain uses TRBV18 and TRBJ1-6; 8 nucleotides agree with TRBD1. The CDR3 loop spans 14 amino acids. V lost 0 bases, J lost 9 bases, and 1 base stayed unmatched. Germline V lookup: CDR1 KGHSH, CDR2 LQKENI.

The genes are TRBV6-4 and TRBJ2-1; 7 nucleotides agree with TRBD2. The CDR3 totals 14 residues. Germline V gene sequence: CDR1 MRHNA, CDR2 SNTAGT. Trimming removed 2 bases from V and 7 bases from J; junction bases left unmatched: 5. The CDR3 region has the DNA TGTGCCAGCAGTGACGGGCTAGCGGCAAATGAGCAGTTCTTC. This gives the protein CASSDGLAANEQFF.

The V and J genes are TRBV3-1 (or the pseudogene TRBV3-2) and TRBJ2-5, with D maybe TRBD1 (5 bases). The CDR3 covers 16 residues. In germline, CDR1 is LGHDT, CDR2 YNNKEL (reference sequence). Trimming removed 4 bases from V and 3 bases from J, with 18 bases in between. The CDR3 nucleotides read TGTGCCAGCAGCCCGTGGGGCAGTCAAGTCGAAGAGACCCAGTACTTC. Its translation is CASSPWGSQVEETQYF.

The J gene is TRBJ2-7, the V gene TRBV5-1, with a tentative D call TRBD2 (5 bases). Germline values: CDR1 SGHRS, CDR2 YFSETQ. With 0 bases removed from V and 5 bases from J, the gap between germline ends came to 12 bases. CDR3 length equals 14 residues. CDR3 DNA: TGCGCCAGCAGCTTGGCCGCCGGGGTAGACGAGCAGTACTTC. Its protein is CASSLAAGVDEQYF.

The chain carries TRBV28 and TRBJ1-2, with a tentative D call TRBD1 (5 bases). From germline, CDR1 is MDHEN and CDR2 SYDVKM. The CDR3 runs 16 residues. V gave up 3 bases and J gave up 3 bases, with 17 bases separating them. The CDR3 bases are TGTGCCAGCAGTTTTCCCGCGTCTGGGGGGGACTATGGCTACACCTTC. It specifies CASSFPASGGDYGYTF.

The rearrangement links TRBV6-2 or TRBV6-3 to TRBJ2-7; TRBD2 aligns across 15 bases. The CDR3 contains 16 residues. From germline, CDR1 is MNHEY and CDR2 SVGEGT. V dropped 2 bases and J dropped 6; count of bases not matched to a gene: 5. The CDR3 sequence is CASSYGLAGGLVEQYF. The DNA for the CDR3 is TGTGCCAGCAGTTACGGACTAGCGGGAGGGCTTGTCGAGCAGTACTTC.

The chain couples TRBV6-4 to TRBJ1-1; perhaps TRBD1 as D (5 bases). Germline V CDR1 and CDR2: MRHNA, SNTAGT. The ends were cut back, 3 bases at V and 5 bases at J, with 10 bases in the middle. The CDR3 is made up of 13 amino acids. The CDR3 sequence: CASSETGETEAFF. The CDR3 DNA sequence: TGTGCCAGCAGTGAAACAGGAGAGACTGAAGCTTTCTTT.

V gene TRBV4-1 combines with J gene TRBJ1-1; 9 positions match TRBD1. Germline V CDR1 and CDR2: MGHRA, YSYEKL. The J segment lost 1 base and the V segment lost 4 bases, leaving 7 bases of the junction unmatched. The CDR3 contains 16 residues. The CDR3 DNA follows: TGCGCCAGCAGCCCCACGAAGGGACAGGGGAACACTGAAGCTTTCTTT. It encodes CASSPTKGQGNTEAFF.